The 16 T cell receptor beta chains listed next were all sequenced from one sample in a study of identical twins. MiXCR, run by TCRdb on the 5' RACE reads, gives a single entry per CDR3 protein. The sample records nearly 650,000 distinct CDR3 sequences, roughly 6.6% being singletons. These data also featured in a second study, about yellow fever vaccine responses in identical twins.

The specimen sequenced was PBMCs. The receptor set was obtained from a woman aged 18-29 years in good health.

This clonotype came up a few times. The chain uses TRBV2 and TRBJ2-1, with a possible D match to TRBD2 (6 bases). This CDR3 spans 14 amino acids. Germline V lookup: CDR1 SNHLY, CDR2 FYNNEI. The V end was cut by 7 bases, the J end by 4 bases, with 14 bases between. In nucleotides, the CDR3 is TGTGCCAGCAAATCGGGAGATCAATACAATGAGCAGTTCTTC. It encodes CASKSGDQYNEQFF.

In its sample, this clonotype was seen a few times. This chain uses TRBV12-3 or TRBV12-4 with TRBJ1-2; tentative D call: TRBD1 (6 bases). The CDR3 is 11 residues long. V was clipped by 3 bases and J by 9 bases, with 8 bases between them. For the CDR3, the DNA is TGTGCCAGCAGTTTTGGGGACAGCTACACCTTC. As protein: CASSFGDSYTF.

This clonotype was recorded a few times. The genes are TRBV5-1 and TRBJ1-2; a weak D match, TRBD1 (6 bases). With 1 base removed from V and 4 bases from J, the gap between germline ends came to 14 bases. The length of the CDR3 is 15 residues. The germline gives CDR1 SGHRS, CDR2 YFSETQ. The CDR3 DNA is TGCGCCAGCAGCTTGTCAAAATGGACAGCCTATGGCTACACCTTC. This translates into CASSLSKWTAYGYTF.

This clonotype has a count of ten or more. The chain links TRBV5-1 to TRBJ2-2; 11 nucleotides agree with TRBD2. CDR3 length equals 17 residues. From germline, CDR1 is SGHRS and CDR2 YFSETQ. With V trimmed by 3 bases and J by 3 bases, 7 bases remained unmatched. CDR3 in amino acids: CASSSALAGGHTGELFF. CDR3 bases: TGCGCCAGCAGCTCCGCCCTAGCGGGAGGTCACACCGGGGAGCTGTTTTTT.

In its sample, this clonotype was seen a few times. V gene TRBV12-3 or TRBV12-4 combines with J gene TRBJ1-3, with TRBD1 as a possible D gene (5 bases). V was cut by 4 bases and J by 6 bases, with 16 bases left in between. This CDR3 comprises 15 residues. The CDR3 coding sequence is TGTGCCAGCAGTTCCCTCGGGAGGGGTGTAAACACCATATATTTT. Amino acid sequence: CASSSLGRGVNTIYF.

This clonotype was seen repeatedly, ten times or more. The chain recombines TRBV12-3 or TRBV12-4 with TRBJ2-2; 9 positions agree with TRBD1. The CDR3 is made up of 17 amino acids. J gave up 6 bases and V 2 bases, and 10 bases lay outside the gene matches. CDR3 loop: CASSLNRDRVTAGELFF. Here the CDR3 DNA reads TGTGCCAGCAGTTTAAACCGGGACAGGGTTACCGCCGGGGAGCTGTTTTTT.

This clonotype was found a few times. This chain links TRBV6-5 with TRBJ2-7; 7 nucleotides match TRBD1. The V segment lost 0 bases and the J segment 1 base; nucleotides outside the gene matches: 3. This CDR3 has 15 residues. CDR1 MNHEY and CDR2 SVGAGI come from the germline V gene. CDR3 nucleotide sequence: TGTGCCAGCAGTTACTCCGGGACAGCTTCCTACGAGCAGTACTTC. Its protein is CASSYSGTASYEQYF.

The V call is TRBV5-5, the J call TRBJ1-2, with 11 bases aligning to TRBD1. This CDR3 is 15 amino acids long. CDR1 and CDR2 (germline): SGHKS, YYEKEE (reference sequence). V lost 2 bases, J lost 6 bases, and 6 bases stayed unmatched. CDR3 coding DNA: TGTGCCAGCAGCTTAGTCGGACAGGGGGCGGATGGCTACACCTTC. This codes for CASSLVGQGADGYTF.

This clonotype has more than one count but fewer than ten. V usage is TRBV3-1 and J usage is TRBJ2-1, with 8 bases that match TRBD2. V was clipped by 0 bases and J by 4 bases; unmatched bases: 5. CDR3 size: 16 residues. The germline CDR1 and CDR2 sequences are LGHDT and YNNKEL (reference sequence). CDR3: CASSQEHGGAYNEQFF. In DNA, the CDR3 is TGTGCCAGCAGCCAAGAACACGGGGGGGCTTACAATGAGCAGTTCTTC.

CDR3 nucleotides: TGTGCCAGCAGCTTACCCCTGCGGAACTATGGCTACACCTTC. Amino acid sequence: CASSLPLRNYGYTF. The chain couples TRBV7-9 to TRBJ1-2; no reliable D call. Trimming removed 2 bases from V and 2 bases from J, with 9 bases in between. The CDR3 is 14 amino acids. Germline V CDR1 and CDR2: SEHNR, FQNEAQ (reference sequence). The whole variable domain, remainder taken from reference TRBV7-9 and TRBJ1-2, is DTGVSQNPRHKITKRGQNVTFRCDPISEHNRLYWYRQTLGQGPEFLTYFQNEAQLEKSRLLSDRFSAERPKGSFSTLEIQRTEQGDSAMYLCASSLPLRNYGYTFGSGTRLTVV.

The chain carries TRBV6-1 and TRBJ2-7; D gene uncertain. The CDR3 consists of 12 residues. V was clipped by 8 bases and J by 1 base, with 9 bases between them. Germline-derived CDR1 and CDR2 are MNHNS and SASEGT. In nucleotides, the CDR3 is TGTGCCAGCGGCCAGGAGTCCTACGAGCAGTACGTC. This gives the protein CASGQESYEQYV.

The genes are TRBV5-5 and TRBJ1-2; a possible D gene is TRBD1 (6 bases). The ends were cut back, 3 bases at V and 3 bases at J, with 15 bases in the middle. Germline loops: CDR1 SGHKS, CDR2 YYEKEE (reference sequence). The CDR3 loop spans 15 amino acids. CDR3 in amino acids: CASSSPQGNDYGYTF. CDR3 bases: TGTGCCAGCAGCTCGCCCCAGGGGAATGACTATGGCTACACCTTC.

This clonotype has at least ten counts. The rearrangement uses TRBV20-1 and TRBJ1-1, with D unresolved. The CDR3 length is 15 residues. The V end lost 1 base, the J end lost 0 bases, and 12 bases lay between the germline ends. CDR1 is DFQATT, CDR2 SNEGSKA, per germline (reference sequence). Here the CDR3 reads CSARGSSVMNTEAFF. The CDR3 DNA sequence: TGCAGTGCTAGAGGTTCGTCGGTAATGAACACTGAAGCTTTCTTT.

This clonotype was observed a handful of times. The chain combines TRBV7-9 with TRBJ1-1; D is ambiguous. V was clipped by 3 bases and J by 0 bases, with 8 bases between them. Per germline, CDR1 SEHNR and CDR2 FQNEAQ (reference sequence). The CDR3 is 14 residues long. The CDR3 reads CASSFPTLNTEAFF. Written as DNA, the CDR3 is TGTGCCAGCAGCTTTCCAACTCTGAACACTGAAGCTTTCTTT.

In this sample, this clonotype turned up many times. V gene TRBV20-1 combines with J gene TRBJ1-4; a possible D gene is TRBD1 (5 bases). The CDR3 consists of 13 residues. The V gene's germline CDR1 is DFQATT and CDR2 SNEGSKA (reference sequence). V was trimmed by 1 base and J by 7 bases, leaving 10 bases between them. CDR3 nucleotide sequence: TGCAGTGCTAGAGGGACATTCGGTGAAAAACTGTTTTTT. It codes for CSARGTFGEKLFF.

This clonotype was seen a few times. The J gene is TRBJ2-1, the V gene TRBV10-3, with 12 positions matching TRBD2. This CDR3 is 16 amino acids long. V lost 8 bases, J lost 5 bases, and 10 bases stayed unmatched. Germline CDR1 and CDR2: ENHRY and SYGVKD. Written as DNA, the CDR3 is TGTGCCATCGGGCAGACGACTAGCGGGAGTAACAATGAGCAGTTCTTC. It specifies CAIGQTTSGSNNEQFF.